These 20 T cell receptor beta chains were all obtained from the same sample, sequenced in a study of tumor and adjacent non-tumor tissue in lung cancer. The template was RNA from unsorted bulk tissue. The normal lung tissue was taken more than 3 cm from the tumor edge. A modified ARM-PCR protocol with three rounds of nested PCR amplified TCRbeta. Each CDR3 protein is one row after TCRdb ran MiXCR on the multiplex PCR reads. The sample holds fewer than 90,000 distinct CDR3 sequences, about 77% seen once. Specimen: distant non-tumor lung tissue. These receptors were taken from a woman aged 45-60 years with non-small cell lung cancer.

This clonotype occurred a few times. This sequence may be a read error, since a much larger clone differs from it by one base. This chain links TRBV5-1 with TRBJ2-1; D perhaps matches TRBD1 (5 bases). CDR3 length: 11 residues. Germline V gives CDR1 SGHRS, CDR2 YFSETQ. The chain's CDR3 is CTIDRGNEQFF. CDR3 in DNA: TGCACCATCGATAGGGGCAATGAGCAGTTCTTC.

In regard to this clonotype: Mismatch with germline at one junction end may stem from a read error. The chain is built from TRBV6-5 and TRBJ1-4, with D possibly TRBD1 on 5 matching bases. The CDR3 extends over 17 amino acids. CDR1 is MNHEY and CDR2 is SVGAGI in the germline V gene. The chain's CDR3 is CASSHLNPRDSNEKLLF. CDR3 in DNA: TGTGCCAGCAGCCACCTTAATCCAAGGGACTCTAATGAAAAACTGTTGTTT.

Notes on this clonotype: One end of the junction is discordant with germline, which a read error may explain. The chain joins TRBV11-2 to TRBJ2-7; TRBD1 is a possible D gene (5 bases). CDR3 length: 14 residues. The germline V gene encodes CDR1 SGHAT and CDR2 FQNNGV. The CDR3 DNA reads TGTGCCAGCAGCCGGACGGACACAGCCTACGAGCAGAACTTC. This codes for CASSRTDTAYEQNF.

The V and J genes are TRBV7-9 and TRBJ1-5; a possible D gene is TRBD2 (5 bases). The better agreement between TRBJ2-3 and the DNA end casts doubt on the J call. CDR3 length: 14 residues. Germline loops: CDR1 SEHNR, CDR2 FQNEAQ (reference sequence). The chain's CDR3 is CASSFDAGNQPQYF. The CDR3 coding sequence is TGTGCCAGCAGTTTCGACGCGGGTAATCAGCCCCAGTATTTT.

Concerning this clonotype: The junction departs from germline at one end; a sequencing error may be responsible. V is TRBV11-3 and J is TRBJ2-7; D is possibly TRBD1 (5 bases). Germline CDR1 SGHNT, CDR2 YENEEA. The CDR3 loop spans 16 amino acids. CDR3 amino acids: CASSLGSGAGFYKQYF. The DNA of the CDR3 is TGTGCCAGCAGCCTAGGATCTGGGGCAGGGTTCTACAAGCAGTACTTC.

By proportion, this clonotype is medium-sized. J is TRBJ2-3 and V is TRBV29-1; TRBD2 might be the D (6 bases). CDR3 length equals 15 residues. The ends were cut back, 2 bases at V and 1 base at J, with 13 bases in the middle. Germline loops: CDR1 SQVTM, CDR2 ANQGSEA. The CDR3 DNA is TGCAGCGTTGAATACCGGGAGCGGGGCACAGATACGCAGTATTTT. Translated, it gives CSVEYRERGTDTQYF.

The rearrangement links TRBV11-1 to TRBJ2-1; possibly TRBD2 for D (5 bases). This CDR3 contains 15 residues. Germline V CDR1 and CDR2: SGHAT, FQDESV (reference sequence). V dropped 5 bases and J dropped 5 bases, with 16 bases sitting between them. CDR3 sequence: CASSPGSSSDNEQFF. DNA for the CDR3: TGTGCCAGCAGCCCCGGGTCTAGCAGTGACAATGAGCAGTTCTTC. The entire variable domain, with the rest obtained from reference TRBV11-1 and TRBJ2-1, is as follows: EAEVAQSPRYKITEKSQAVAFWCDPISGHATLYWYRQILGQGPELLVQFQDESVVDDSQLPKDRFSAERLKGVDSTLKIQPAELGDSAMYLCASSPGSSSDNEQFFGPGTRLTVL.

The genes are TRBV5-4 and TRBJ2-3; D gene unclear. The CDR3 is 13 amino acids. Trimming pared 4 bases from V and 5 bases from J, leaving 11 bases between. Germline CDR1 and CDR2: SGHNT and YYREEE (reference sequence). CDR3 in amino acids: CASSMKREDTQYF. Here the CDR3 DNA reads TGTGCCAGCAGCATGAAGCGAGAAGATACGCAGTATTTT.

This clonotype has only one observation. It may be a read error: a sequence one base away is much more abundant. The V and J genes are TRBV7-9 and TRBJ2-7; D ambiguous. Germline V gives CDR1 SEHNR, CDR2 FQNEAQ (reference sequence). This CDR3 is built from 13 residues. This CDR3 reads CASGFDGSYEQYF. For the CDR3, the DNA is TGTGCCAGCGGCTTTGACGGCTCCTACGAGCAGTACTTC.

Remarks on this clonotype: This may come from a read error, since a much larger clone is one base off. This rearrangement joins TRBV20-1 to TRBJ2-2, with D unclear. CDR1 and CDR2 (germline): DFQATT, SNEGSKA (reference sequence). The CDR3 is 11 amino acids. CDR3: CSARNIGELFF. DNA for the CDR3: TGCAGTGCGAGAAACATCGGGGAGCTGTTTTTT.

This chain links TRBV7-2 with TRBJ2-7; D gene unclear. This CDR3 contains 12 residues. The V gene's germline CDR1 is SGHTA and CDR2 FQGNSA. CDR3 DNA: TGTTCCAACAGCTTTATCGGTGGCGAGCAGTACTTC. Translated: CSNSFIGGEQYF.

This clonotype was counted once. The rearrangement joins TRBV2 to TRBJ1-3; a possible D gene is TRBD1 (5 bases). The CDR3 has 12 residues. Germline values: CDR1 SNHLY, CDR2 FYNNEI. V dropped 10 bases and J dropped 4 bases, with 11 bases sitting between them. This CDR3 reads CATGGRGNTIYF. The DNA of the CDR3 is TGTGCCACCGGGGGAAGAGGAAACACCATATATTTT.

Turning to this clonotype: Mismatch with germline at one junction end may stem from a read error. V usage is TRBV5-1 and J usage is TRBJ1-1, with D perhaps TRBD1 (6 bases). CDR1 is SGHRS, CDR2 YFSETQ, per germline. This CDR3 spans 14 amino acids. CDR3: CAGSVRQENTEAFF. For the CDR3, the DNA is TGCGCCGGCAGTGTCAGACAGGAGAACACTGAAGCCTTCTTT.

This clonotype appeared once. The junction and the germline gene differ at one end; a read error may be behind it. The rearrangement uses TRBV6-5 and TRBJ2-2; TRBD1 is a possible D gene (6 bases). Germline V gene data show CDR1 as MNHEY and CDR2 as SVGAGI. This CDR3 is built from 14 residues. The CDR3 protein is CASRTGHQAGELLF. The CDR3 region has the DNA TGTGCCAGCAGAACAGGGCACCAGGCCGGGGAGCTGCTTTTT.

The genes are TRBV7-9 and TRBJ2-3, with 8 bases that match TRBD2. Germline CDR1 SEHNR, CDR2 FQNEAQ (reference sequence). This CDR3 contains 17 residues. After removal of 1 base from V and 6 bases from J, the junction contained 12 bases not matched to a gene. In DNA form, the CDR3 reads TGTGCCAGCAGCTTAGTTTCCGGGAGGGGAGTAAGGGATACGCAGTATTTT. The encoded protein is CASSLVSGRGVRDTQYF.

A note on this clonotype: This may come from a read error, since a much larger clone is one base off. The V call is TRBV20-1, the J call TRBJ2-7, with 8 positions matching TRBD1. Germline V gene data show CDR1 as DFQATT and CDR2 as SNEGSKA (reference sequence). CDR3 length equals 14 residues. In DNA form, the CDR3 reads TGCAATGCTAGCCCAGGGGGCGCTTTGGGCGAGCAGTACTTC. Translated: CNASPGGALGEQYF.

This clonotype came up many times. The chain combines TRBV5-1 with TRBJ2-1; 8 bases map to TRBD2. Germline CDR1 reads SGHRS; CDR2 reads YFSETQ. CDR3 size: 15 residues. The V gene end was trimmed by 1 base and the J gene end by 7 bases; junction bases not matched to a gene: 7. This CDR3 is CASSLSASGPNEQFF. The CDR3, as DNA: TGCGCCAGCAGCTTGTCCGCTAGCGGGCCTAATGAGCAGTTCTTC.

Turning to this clonotype: Since the CDR3 does not end with the conserved phenylalanine or tryptophan, this likely comes from a read error. The chain links TRBV10-3 to TRBJ2-3, with no clear D. Germline CDR1 is ENHRY and CDR2 is SYGVKD. The CDR3 is 14 amino acids. The CDR3 nucleotides read TGTGTCATCAGTGAGTCCCAGGCTTCAGATACGCAGTATTCT. Encoded protein: CVISESQASDTQYS.

For this clonotype: Compared with germline, one end of the junction differs, possibly owing to a read error. The chain couples TRBV28 to TRBJ2-7; D gene unclear. CDR1 is MDHEN and CDR2 is SYDVKM in the germline V gene. This CDR3 contains 12 residues. The DNA for the CDR3 is TGTGCCAGCGGCATAGGGAACTATGAGCAATACTTC. Translated, it gives CASGIGNYEQYF.

Turning to this clonotype: Given the absence of the conserved phenylalanine or tryptophan at the CDR3 end, a read error is likely. The V and J genes are TRBV6-1 and TRBJ1-5; unclear D gene. This CDR3 is built from 15 residues. V was cut by 6 bases and J by 6 bases, with 18 bases left in between. Germline-derived CDR1 and CDR2 are MNHNS and SASEGT. In DNA, the CDR3 is TGTGCCAGCAGAATTGGACCGGGCCTTCCTCAGCCCCAGCATATT. Residues: CASRIGPGLPQPQHI.